This T cell receptor (beta chain) is drawn from a study of T cell responses to AZD1222 COVID-19 vaccine. Whole-study results and caveats: Spike-specific TCR breadth and depth went up after people got two AZD1222 doses. Unmutated variant regions are reportedly the target of nearly half of TCRs that are spike-specific. The donor cohort was predominantly white British with a female majority, and clonal diversity may have been underestimated. Spike was spanned by vaccine-associated CD4 TCRs, which were dominant at 160-218 and 743-854.

Sequencing was performed with immunoSEQ multiplex PCR; in TCRdb, only in-frame clones are kept and a portion is missing. In the table there are 100,000 to 150,000 clones, 75% to 85% of which are singletons. The V end was cut by 8 bases, the J end by 8 bases, with 13 bases between. Looked up from germline, CDR1 is SGHNT and CDR2 is YENEEA. CDR3 length: 12 amino acids. Worth noting for this clone: Its target is not known.

The rearrangement uses TRBV11-3 and TRBJ2-1; D unresolved. The material was peripheral blood, obtained 28 days after the second AZD1222 dose. This TCR was sampled from an adult who received the AZD1222 COVID-19 vaccine. The CDR3 loop reads CASGNSVYEQFF. The CDR3, as DNA: TGTGCCAGCGGCAATAGTGTTTATGAGCAGTTCTTC.